This T cell receptor beta chain appears in the sequencing data of a study of shared clonotypes between healthy human individuals. The overall study: Aged 18 to 49, the donors were a couple of women and a few men.

CD4+ cell separation produced CD45RA+ naive and CD45RA-negative memory subsets. The assay used deep level. Researchers divided each subset's genomic DNA evenly across several immunoSEQ plates. Profiled with immunoSEQ multiplex PCR; TCRdb holds only in-frame clones, not every one. The sample consists of about 340,000 clones, roughly 70% of them appearing once. V dropped 2 bases and J dropped 5 bases, with 20 bases sitting between them. The CDR3 has 17 residues. The germline CDR1 and CDR2 sequences are LNHNV and YYDKDF (reference sequence). Sequencing used memory CD4+ T cells sorted from blood. The sample's subset: CD45RA-negative fraction. This sequence was found in a man in his thirties or forties in good health. The chain employs TRBV15 and TRBJ2-3, with a weak D call TRBD1 (7 bases). CDR3 in DNA: TGTGCCACCAGCAGATCCTCACAGGGGAACGGGAGAGATACGCAGTATTTT. Protein sequence: CATSRSSQGNGRDTQYF.